Each of the 26 T cell receptor beta chains below was sequenced from the same sample in a study of blood T cell repertoires in COVID-19. Clones were sequenced by immunoSEQ multiplex PCR, and TCRdb holds only the in-frame ones, with some missing. In the table there are 95,000 to 110,000 clones, 91% of which are singletons. Sequencing input: peripheral blood. These receptors were obtained from a human donor in a cohort sampled during active COVID-19.

This sequence joins TRBV6-5 and TRBJ1-3; D possibly corresponds to TRBD1 (5 bases). Trimming removed 0 bases from V and 0 bases from J, with 9 bases in between. CDR1 is MNHEY, CDR2 SVGAGI, per germline. The CDR3 contains 16 residues. The CDR3 sequence: CASSYSGQSSGNTIYF. The CDR3 DNA sequence: TGTGCCAGCAGTTACTCGGGGCAGAGCTCTGGAAACACCATATATTTT.

This clone was detected only a few times. This chain connects TRBV7-8 to TRBJ1-3, with unresolved D. Trimming left V 1 base short and J 0 bases short, with 7 bases between. The CDR3 loop spans 15 amino acids. Germline lookup yields CDR1 SGHVS and CDR2 FQNEAQ. The CDR3: CASSLGGNSGNTIYF. The CDR3 nucleotides are TGTGCCAGCAGCTTAGGCGGCAACTCTGGAAACACCATATATTTT.

The chain joins TRBV24-1 to TRBJ2-7; TRBD1 might be the D (6 bases). The CDR3 consists of 14 residues. V was cut by 4 bases and J by 2 bases, with 11 bases left in between. Germline V gene lookup returns CDR1 KGHDR and CDR2 SFDVKD. DNA for the CDR3: TGTGCCACCAGTGACCCCAACAGGGCCTACGAGCAGTACTTC. Translation: CATSDPNRAYEQYF.

The chain links TRBV11-1 to TRBJ1-2; D unclear. The V end was cut by 3 bases, the J end by 6 bases, with 11 bases between. The CDR3 has 13 amino acids. The germline V gene encodes CDR1 SGHAT and CDR2 FQDESV (reference sequence). Here the CDR3 DNA reads TGTGCCAGCAGCTTGGTGGGGAGACATGGCTACACCTTC. Protein product: CASSLVGRHGYTF.

The chain combines TRBV5-1 with TRBJ2-5, with 11 bases that match TRBD2. The V gene's germline CDR1 is SGHRS and CDR2 YFSETQ. There are 15 residues in the CDR3. The trim removed 2 bases at V and 5 bases at J, leaving 5 bases unmatched. This CDR3 is CASSFSGREVETQYF. The CDR3 DNA follows: TGCGCCAGCAGCTTTAGCGGGAGGGAGGTGGAGACCCAGTACTTC.

The V call is TRBV27, the J call TRBJ1-3, with D possibly being TRBD1 (6 bases). CDR3 length: 14 residues. CDR1 and CDR2 from the germline V gene are MNHEY and SMNVEV (reference sequence). V was clipped by 6 bases and J by 4 bases, with 13 bases between them. CDR3 in amino acids: CASRKQGIGNTIYF. In nucleotides, the CDR3 is TGTGCCAGCAGAAAACAGGGAATCGGAAACACCATATATTTT.

This chain connects TRBV20-1 to TRBJ1-2; D remains unclear. Germline CDR1 reads DFQATT; CDR2 reads SNEGSKA (reference sequence). The V gene lost 5 bases and the J gene lost 6 bases, with 7 bases spanning the gap. This CDR3 spans 10 amino acids. The CDR3 nucleotides are TGCAGTGCTTTCGAGGATGGCTACACCTTC. This codes for CSAFEDGYTF.

The chain joins TRBV28 to TRBJ1-1, with D perhaps matching TRBD1 (5 bases). V shed 7 bases and J shed 6 bases, with 18 bases lying between them. CDR1 is MDHEN and CDR2 is SYDVKM in the germline V gene. The length of the CDR3 is 14 residues. This CDR3 is CASTWGGRRSEAFF. CDR3 bases: TGTGCCAGCACCTGGGGGGGACGTAGGTCTGAAGCTTTCTTT.

The chain links TRBV7-3 to TRBJ1-1; D is ambiguous. CDR1 and CDR2 from the germline V gene are SGHTA and FQGTGA. Trimming took 3 bases from V and 10 from J, leaving 15 bases between them. This CDR3 is 13 amino acids long. CDR3 DNA sequence: TGTGCCAGCAGCTTTTCCGTCACCTCCGGAGCTTTCTTT. It specifies CASSFSVTSGAFF.

The CDR3: CASTRRVRGTEAFF. CDR3 in DNA: TGTGCCAGCACCCGTCGGGTCAGGGGCACTGAAGCTTTCTTT. The J gene is TRBJ1-1, the V gene TRBV21-1; the D call TRBD1 from the table was never checked on the DNA. TRBV21-1 counts as a pseudogene. CDR3 length: 14 residues.

This chain connects TRBV28 to TRBJ1-4; D gene unclear. The V and J ends lost 8 bases and 4 bases respectively, with 11 bases between them. This CDR3 has 13 residues. Germline lookup yields CDR1 MDHEN and CDR2 SYDVKM. The CDR3 DNA is TGTGCCAGCTCAGAGGCTTTTAATGAAAAACTGTTTTTT. It translates to CASSEAFNEKLFF.

The V gene is TRBV12-3 or TRBV12-4, the J gene TRBJ2-2; D possibly corresponds to TRBD1 (6 bases). This CDR3 contains 12 residues. Trimming took off 10 bases at V and 7 bases at J, with 13 bases between the two ends. The CDR3 sequence: CATQGGIGELFF. The CDR3 region has the DNA TGTGCCACTCAAGGGGGAATCGGGGAGCTGTTTTTT.

V usage is TRBV4-1 and J usage is TRBJ2-7; no clear D gene. Trimming removed 1 base from V and 3 bases from J, with 7 bases in between. The germline V gene encodes CDR1 MGHRA and CDR2 YSYEKL. The CDR3 runs to 13 residues. The CDR3 loop reads CASSQGLLYEQYF. Written as DNA, the CDR3 is TGCGCCAGCAGCCAAGGACTCCTCTACGAGCAGTACTTC.

The rearrangement uses TRBV6-6 and TRBJ2-7; TRBD2 aligns across 13 bases. V dropped 6 bases and J dropped 4; count of bases not matched to a gene: 9. From germline, CDR1 is MNHNY and CDR2 SVGAGI (reference sequence). The CDR3 covers 16 residues. DNA for the CDR3: TGTGCCAGCAGCTTCCAACTAGCGGGAGGGGTTTACGAGCAGTACTTC. It translates to CASSFQLAGGVYEQYF.

The chain recombines TRBV24-1 with TRBJ1-1; 10 positions agree with TRBD1. With V trimmed by 9 bases and J by 4 bases, 13 bases remained unmatched. Germline CDR1 and CDR2: KGHDR and SFDVKD. The CDR3 runs 16 residues. The CDR3 loop reads CATCEPTRDRGTEAFF. The CDR3 nucleotides are TGTGCCACCTGCGAACCAACCCGGGACAGGGGCACTGAAGCTTTCTTT.

V and J are TRBV11-1 and TRBJ2-5; D is uncertain. Germline V CDR1 and CDR2: SGHAT, FQDESV (reference sequence). V was shortened by 1 base and J by 1 base, with 13 bases between the two germline ends. The length of the CDR3 is 16 residues. The CDR3 DNA follows: TGTGCCAGCAGCTTAGACCGGGTAGGCGTCCAAGAGACCCAGTACTTC. Translated, it gives CASSLDRVGVQETQYF.

The J gene is TRBJ1-1, the V gene TRBV7-2; TRBD1 matches 12 bases. Germline lookup yields CDR1 SGHTA and CDR2 FQGNSA. V lost 2 bases, J lost 5 bases, and 6 bases stayed unmatched. The CDR3 sequence is 16 residues long. Here the CDR3 DNA reads TGTGCCAGCAGCTTAACGGGACAGGGGGCAACAACTGAAGCTTTCTTT. It specifies CASSLTGQGATTEAFF.

The chain carries TRBV2 and TRBJ2-3; D is possibly TRBD1 (5 bases). Germline assignment: CDR1 SNHLY and CDR2 FYNNEI. The CDR3 totals 15 residues. The V gene lost 1 base and the J gene lost 2 bases, with 10 bases spanning the gap. The CDR3 sequence: CASSEDRTPTDTQYF. The DNA of the CDR3 is TGTGCCAGCAGTGAAGACAGGACCCCCACAGATACGCAGTATTTT.

V usage is TRBV30 and J usage is TRBJ2-3; the D gene is possibly TRBD2 (7 bases). The V and J ends lost 5 bases and 6 bases respectively, with 15 bases between them. CDR3 length: 13 amino acids. Germline V gene lookup returns CDR1 GTSNPN and CDR2 SVGIG (reference sequence). The CDR3 loop reads CAWAARGADTQYF. The CDR3 DNA is TGTGCCTGGGCTGCCCGGGGGGCGGATACGCAGTATTTT.

The gene calls are TRBV6-5 and TRBJ2-2, with TRBD2 identical over 8 bases. The V gene end was trimmed by 5 bases and the J gene end by 5 bases; junction bases not matched to a gene: 7. Germline CDR1 reads MNHEY; CDR2 reads SVGAGI. This CDR3 is 15 amino acids long. CDR3: CASSTTSAGTGELFF. CDR3 in DNA: TGTGCCAGCAGTACGACTAGCGCGGGTACCGGGGAGCTGTTTTTT.

This chain links TRBV28 with TRBJ2-5; TRBD2 aligns across 7 bases. The CDR3 runs 16 residues. Germline CDR1 MDHEN, CDR2 SYDVKM. V shed 7 bases, J shed 5 bases, and the junction held 16 bases outside the gene matches. The CDR3 DNA reads TGTGCCAGCATAGGTAGCGGGTTTCAGTCGGGGGAGACCCAGTACTTC. Its protein product is CASIGSGFQSGETQYF.

The gene calls are TRBV11-3 and TRBJ2-1, with 14 bases identical to TRBD2. After removal of 1 base from V and 2 bases from J, the junction contained 1 base not matched to a gene. The germline V gene encodes CDR1 SGHNT and CDR2 YENEEA. The CDR3 sequence is 17 residues long. The CDR3 loop reads CASSLGLAGGPYNEQFF. The CDR3 region has the DNA TGTGCCAGCAGCTTAGGACTAGCGGGAGGGCCCTACAATGAGCAGTTCTTC.

This clone was seen once. The chain joins TRBV6-2 or TRBV6-3 to TRBJ2-3; the D gene is possibly TRBD2 (5 bases). The CDR3 totals 14 residues. Trimming shortened V by 5 bases and J by 2 bases, and 11 bases separated the two germline ends. Germline loops: CDR1 MNHEY, CDR2 SVGEGT. Here the CDR3 DNA reads TGTGCCAGCAGTGATACGGGGAACACAGATACGCAGTATTTT. The encoded protein is CASSDTGNTDTQYF.

The chain joins TRBV25-1 to TRBJ2-3; 7 bases fit TRBD2. The germline V gene encodes CDR1 MGHDK and CDR2 SYGVNS. With 5 bases clipped from V and 3 bases from J, the junction kept 11 bases outside the gene matches. CDR3 length: 16 amino acids. CDR3 residues: CASSLGVTSATDTQYF. The CDR3, as DNA: TGTGCCAGCAGTCTCGGGGTAACTAGCGCGACAGATACGCAGTATTTT.

This rearrangement joins TRBV4-2 to TRBJ2-1, with TRBD1 matching over 10 bases. The CDR3 spans 15 residues. V trimming: 4 bases; J trimming: 7 bases; junction bases outside the gene matches: 7. Germline-derived CDR1 and CDR2 are LGHNA and YNFKEQ. CDR3 sequence: CASSREGQGINEQFF. In DNA form, the CDR3 reads TGTGCCAGCAGCCGAGAGGGACAGGGGATAAATGAGCAGTTCTTC.

The genes are TRBV30 and TRBJ2-7; D is possibly TRBD2 (5 bases). Germline V gives CDR1 GTSNPN, CDR2 SVGIG (reference sequence). The germline V and J ends were trimmed by 3 bases and 1 base, with 10 bases remaining between them. CDR3 length: 13 amino acids. The CDR3 here is CAWSSGRSYEQYF. DNA for the CDR3: TGTGCCTGGAGCAGCGGCCGATCCTACGAGCAGTACTTC.